The sequence of this T cell receptor (beta chain) was determined in a study of identical twins. This clonotype was seen ten or more times. A universal primer site came from template switching; cDNA carried unique molecular identifiers. TCRdb re-analysed the 5' RACE reads in MiXCR, keeping a single row per CDR3 protein. The top ten clones hold approximately 4.5% of a sample with roughly 750,000 distinct CDR3 sequences, around 20% of them seen once. The CDR3 extends over 13 amino acids. The V end was cut by 3 bases, the J end by 0 bases, with 6 bases between. CDR1 and CDR2 from the germline V gene are DFQATT and SNEGSKA (reference sequence). These data were also reused for a study on T cells expressing NK-cell markers. That work states: One of eight sequenced donors was HCMV-seronegative; the other seven were seropositive. A few donors showed these clonotypes also leading the CD3+CD56-NKG2C+ fraction.

J is TRBJ2-1 and V is TRBV20-1; D is ambiguous. Specimen: PBMCs. The receptor was derived from a woman between 18 and 29 years old in good health. CDR3 coding DNA: TGCAGTGCTAGGTCGCCCTCCTACAATGAGCAGTTCTTC. The encoded protein is CSARSPSYNEQFF.